The sequence of this T cell receptor beta chain was determined in a study of T cell responses to AZD1222 COVID-19 vaccine. This clone has only a few counts. What it recognizes is unknown. Trimming removed 4 bases at V and 2 bases at J, with 11 bases between. Germline CDR1 reads SGHDT; CDR2 reads YYEEEE. The CDR3 covers 14 residues. Points from the study as a whole: With two AZD1222 doses given, Spike-specific TCR breadth and depth both rose. All repertoire sampling was performed exclusively after the peak T cell response. Reports say nearly half of spike-specific TCRs go after unmutated variant regions.

Some clones are missing from TCRdb's copy, which holds only in-frame ones; the method was immunoSEQ multiplex PCR. The sample holds fewer than 110,000 clones, 87% seen once. The receptor was derived from an adult in good health. Sequences were derived from peripheral blood, sampled on day 0 of AZD1222 vaccination. The rearrangement joins TRBV5-6 to TRBJ2-3, with D possibly TRBD1 on 6 matching bases. CDR3 in DNA: TGTGCCAGCAGCCAAGGGGGTATCACAGATACGCAGTATTTT. Its protein product is CASSQGGITDTQYF.